This T cell receptor beta chain came from a study of PD-L1 blockade in urothelial cancer. Whole-study findings and limits: Pretreatment TCR clonality in blood under the median foretold superior survival. It was durable-benefit patients whose tumor-associated blood clones expanded more at 3 weeks.

On this clone: Its antigen is not known.

Assay used: immunoSEQ multiplex PCR; TCRdb lists only in-frame clones, some missing. The table includes 60,000 to 85,000 clones, approximately 90% detected once. Urothelial carcinoma, locally advanced or metastatic, affected the patients. The material sequenced was PBMCs, taken around atezolizumab (anti-PD-L1) treatment. This clonotype was sampled from a woman in her seventies with urothelial cancer.

The CDR3 protein is CASSPTGLAGDEQYF. DNA for the CDR3: TGCGCCAGCAGCCCTACTGGACTAGCGGGGGACGAGCAGTACTTC. The gene calls are TRBV5-1 and TRBJ2-7, with TRBD2 matching over 13 bases. V trimming: 4 bases; J trimming: 5 bases; junction bases outside the gene matches: 6. The CDR3 runs to 15 residues. Per germline, CDR1 SGHRS and CDR2 YFSETQ.